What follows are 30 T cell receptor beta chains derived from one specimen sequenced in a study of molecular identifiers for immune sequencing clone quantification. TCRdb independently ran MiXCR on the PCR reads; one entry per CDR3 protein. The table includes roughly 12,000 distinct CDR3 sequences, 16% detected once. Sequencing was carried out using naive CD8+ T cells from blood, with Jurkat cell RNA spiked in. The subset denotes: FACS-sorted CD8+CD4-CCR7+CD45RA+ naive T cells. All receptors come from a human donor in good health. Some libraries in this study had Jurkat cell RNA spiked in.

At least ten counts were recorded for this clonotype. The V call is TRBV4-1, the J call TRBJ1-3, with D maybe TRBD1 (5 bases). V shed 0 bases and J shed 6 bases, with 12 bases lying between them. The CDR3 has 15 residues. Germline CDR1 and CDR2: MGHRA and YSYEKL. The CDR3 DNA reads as TGCGCCAGCAGCCAAGATCCAGGGAATGCAAACACCATATATTTT. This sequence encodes CASSQDPGNANTIYF.

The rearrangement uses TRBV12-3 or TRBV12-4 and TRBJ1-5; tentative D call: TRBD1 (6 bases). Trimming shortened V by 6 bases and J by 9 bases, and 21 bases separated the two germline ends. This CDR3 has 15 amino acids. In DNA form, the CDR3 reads TGTGCCAGCAGCCCCGGGGAGGGGGGTTTTCGGCCCCAGCATTTT. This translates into CASSPGEGGFRPQHF.

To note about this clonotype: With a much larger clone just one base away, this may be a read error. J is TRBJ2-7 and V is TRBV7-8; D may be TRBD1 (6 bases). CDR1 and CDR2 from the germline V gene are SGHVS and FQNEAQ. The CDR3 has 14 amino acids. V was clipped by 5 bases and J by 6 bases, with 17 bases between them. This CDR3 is CASSPDGTWGEQYF. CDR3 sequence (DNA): TGTGCCAGCAGCCCGGACGGGACATGGGGCGAGCAGTACTTC.

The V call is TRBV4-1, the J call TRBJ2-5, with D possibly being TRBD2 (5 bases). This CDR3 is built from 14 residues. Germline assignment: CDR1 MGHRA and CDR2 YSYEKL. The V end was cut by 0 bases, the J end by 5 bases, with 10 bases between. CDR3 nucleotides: TGCGCCAGCAGCCAAGATGGTTCGGGGGAGACCCAGTACTTC. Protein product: CASSQDGSGETQYF.

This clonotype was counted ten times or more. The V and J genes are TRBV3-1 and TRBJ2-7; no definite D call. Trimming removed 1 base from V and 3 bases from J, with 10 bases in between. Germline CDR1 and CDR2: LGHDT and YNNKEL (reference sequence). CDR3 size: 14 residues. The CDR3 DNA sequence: TGTGCCAGCAGCCAAGGGGCCGGAGACTACGAGCAGTACTTC. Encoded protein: CASSQGAGDYEQYF.

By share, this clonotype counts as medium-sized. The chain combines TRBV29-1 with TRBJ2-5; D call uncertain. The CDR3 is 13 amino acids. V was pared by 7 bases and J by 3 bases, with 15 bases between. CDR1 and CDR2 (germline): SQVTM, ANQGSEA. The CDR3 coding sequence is TGCAGCGCCACGAGTTGGGTCGAAGAGACCCAGTACTTC. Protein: CSATSWVEETQYF.

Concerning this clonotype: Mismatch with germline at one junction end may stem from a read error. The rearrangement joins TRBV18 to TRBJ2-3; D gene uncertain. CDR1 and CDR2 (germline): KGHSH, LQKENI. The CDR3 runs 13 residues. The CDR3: CAGSPPVAGTQYF. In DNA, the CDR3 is TGTGCCGGCTCACCACCGGTGGCAGGTACGCAGTATTTT. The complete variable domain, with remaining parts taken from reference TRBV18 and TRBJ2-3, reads NAGVMQNPRHLVRRRGQEARLRCSPMKGHSHVYWYRQLPEEGLKFMVYLQKENIIDESGMPKERFSAEFPKEGPSILRIQQVVRGDSAAYFCAGSPPVAGTQYFGPGTRLTVL.

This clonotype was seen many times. The CDR3 here is CASRSKSQGSYNSPLHF. The CDR3 nucleotides are TGTGCCAGCCGGTCCAAATCACAGGGGTCCTATAATTCACCCCTCCACTTT. The gene calls are TRBV2 and TRBJ1-6; 7 bases agree with TRBD1. Germline CDR1 SNHLY, CDR2 FYNNEI. V was pared by 8 bases and J by 1 base, with 11 bases of the junction left unmatched. The CDR3 totals 17 residues.

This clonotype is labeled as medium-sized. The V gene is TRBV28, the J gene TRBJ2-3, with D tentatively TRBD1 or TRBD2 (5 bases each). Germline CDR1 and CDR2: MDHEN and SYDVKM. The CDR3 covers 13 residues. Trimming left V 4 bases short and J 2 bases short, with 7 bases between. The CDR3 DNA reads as TGTGCCAGCAGTTCCGGGACCACAGATACGCAGTATTTT. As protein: CASSSGTTDTQYF.

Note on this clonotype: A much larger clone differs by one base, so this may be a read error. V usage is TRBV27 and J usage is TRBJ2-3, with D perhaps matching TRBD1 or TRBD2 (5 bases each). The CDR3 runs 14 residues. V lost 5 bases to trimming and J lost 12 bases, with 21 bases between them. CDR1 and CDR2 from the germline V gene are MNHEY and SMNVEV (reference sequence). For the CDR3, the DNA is TGTGCCAGCAGTCCGGACCTGAGGGGTCGGAGTCAGTATTTT. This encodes CASSPDLRGRSQYF.

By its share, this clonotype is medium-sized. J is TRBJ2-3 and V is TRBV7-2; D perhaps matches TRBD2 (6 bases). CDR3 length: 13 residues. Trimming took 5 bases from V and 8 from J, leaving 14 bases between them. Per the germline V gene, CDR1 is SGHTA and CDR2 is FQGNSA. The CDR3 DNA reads TGTGCCAGCAGCACGGGAGTGACGGGTACGCAGTATTTT. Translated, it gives CASSTGVTGTQYF.

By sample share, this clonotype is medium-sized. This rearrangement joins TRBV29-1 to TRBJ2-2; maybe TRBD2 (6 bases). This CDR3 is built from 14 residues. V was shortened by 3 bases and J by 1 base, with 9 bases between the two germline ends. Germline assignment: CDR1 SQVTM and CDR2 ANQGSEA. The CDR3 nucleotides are TGCAGCGTTGAGGGGCGGGAGAACACCGGGGAGCTGTTTTTT. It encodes CSVEGRENTGELFF.

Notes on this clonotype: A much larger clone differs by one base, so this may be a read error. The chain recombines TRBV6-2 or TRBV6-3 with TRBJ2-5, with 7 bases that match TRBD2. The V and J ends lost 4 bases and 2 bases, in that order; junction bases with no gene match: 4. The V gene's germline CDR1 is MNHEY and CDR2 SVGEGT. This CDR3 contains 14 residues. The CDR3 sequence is CASSSTSEQETQYF. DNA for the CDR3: TGTGCCAGCAGTTCCACTAGCGAACAAGAGACCCAGTACTTC.

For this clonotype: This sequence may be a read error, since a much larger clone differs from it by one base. The CDR3 here is CASSQPGRDEQCF. The DNA for the CDR3 is TGCGCCAGCAGCCAACCGGGTAGAGACGAGCAGTGCTTC. The V and J genes are TRBV4-1 and TRBJ2-7; D uncertain. From germline, CDR1 is MGHRA and CDR2 YSYEKL. The CDR3 is made up of 13 amino acids.

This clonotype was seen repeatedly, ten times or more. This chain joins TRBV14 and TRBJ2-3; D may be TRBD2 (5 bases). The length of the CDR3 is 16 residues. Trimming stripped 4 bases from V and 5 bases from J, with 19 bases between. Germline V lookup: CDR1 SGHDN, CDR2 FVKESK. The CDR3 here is CASSRELVRGIDTQYF. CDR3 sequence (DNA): TGTGCCAGCAGCCGGGAACTGGTTAGAGGGATAGATACGCAGTATTTT.

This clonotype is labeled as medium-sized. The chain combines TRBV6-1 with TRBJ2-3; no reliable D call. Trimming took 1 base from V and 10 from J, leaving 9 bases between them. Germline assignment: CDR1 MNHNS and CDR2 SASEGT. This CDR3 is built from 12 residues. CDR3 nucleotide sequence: TGTGCCAGCAGTGAAGGTGGGCCGGCGCAGTATTTT. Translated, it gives CASSEGGPAQYF.

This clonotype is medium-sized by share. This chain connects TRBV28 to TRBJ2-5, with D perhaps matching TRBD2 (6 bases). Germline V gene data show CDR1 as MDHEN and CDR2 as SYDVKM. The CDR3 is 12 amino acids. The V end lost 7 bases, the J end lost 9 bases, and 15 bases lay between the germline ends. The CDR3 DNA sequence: TGTGCCAGCACCCGGGGACTCTCGGCCCAGTACTTC. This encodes CASTRGLSAQYF.

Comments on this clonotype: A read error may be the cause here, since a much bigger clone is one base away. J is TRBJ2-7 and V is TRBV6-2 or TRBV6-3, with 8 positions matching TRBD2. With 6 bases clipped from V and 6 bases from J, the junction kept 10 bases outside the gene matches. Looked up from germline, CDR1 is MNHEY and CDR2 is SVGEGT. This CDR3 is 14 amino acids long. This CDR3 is CASRGLTGGPEQYF. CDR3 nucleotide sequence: TGTGCCAGCAGGGGACTAACGGGAGGGCCCGAGCAGTACTTC.

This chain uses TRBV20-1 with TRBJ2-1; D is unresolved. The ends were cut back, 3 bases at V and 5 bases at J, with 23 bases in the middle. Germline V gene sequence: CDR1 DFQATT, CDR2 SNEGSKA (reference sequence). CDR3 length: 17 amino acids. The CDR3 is CSASGRAEVSIHNEQFF. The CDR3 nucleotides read TGCAGTGCTAGTGGGCGCGCGGAAGTATCAATCCACAATGAGCAGTTCTTC.

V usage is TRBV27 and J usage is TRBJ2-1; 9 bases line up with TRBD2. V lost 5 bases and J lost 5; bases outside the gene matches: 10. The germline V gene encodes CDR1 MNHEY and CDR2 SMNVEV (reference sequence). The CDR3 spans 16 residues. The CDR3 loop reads CASSPDPGLADNEQFF. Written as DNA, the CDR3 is TGTGCCAGCAGTCCAGACCCGGGACTAGCCGACAATGAGCAGTTCTTC.

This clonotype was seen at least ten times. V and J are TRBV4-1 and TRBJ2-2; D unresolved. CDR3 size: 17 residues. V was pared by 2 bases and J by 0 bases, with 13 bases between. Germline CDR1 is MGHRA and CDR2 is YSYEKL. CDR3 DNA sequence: TGCGCCAGCAGCCAATTACATAGCTACGCGAACACCGGGGAGCTGTTTTTT. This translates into CASSQLHSYANTGELFF.

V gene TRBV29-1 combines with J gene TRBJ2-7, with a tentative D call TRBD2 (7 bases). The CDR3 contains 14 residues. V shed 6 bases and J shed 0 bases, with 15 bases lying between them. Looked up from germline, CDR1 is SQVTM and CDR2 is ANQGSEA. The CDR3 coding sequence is TGCAGCGTCCAGGGGCTAGCGGACTCCTACGAGCAGTACTTC. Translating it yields CSVQGLADSYEQYF.

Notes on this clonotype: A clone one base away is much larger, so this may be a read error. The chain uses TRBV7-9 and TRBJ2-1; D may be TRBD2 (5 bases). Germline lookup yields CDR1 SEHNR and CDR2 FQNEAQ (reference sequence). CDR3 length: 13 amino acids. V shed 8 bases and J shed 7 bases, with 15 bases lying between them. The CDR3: CASERTALNEQFF. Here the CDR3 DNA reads TGTGCCAGCGAAAGGACTGCTTTGAATGAGCAGTTCTTC.

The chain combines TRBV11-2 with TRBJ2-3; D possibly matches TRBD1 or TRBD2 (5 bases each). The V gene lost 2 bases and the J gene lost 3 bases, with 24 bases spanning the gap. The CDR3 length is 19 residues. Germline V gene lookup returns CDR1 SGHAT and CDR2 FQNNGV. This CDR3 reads CASSLYIMVAGSGTDTQYF. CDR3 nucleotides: TGTGCCAGCAGCTTATATATAATGGTAGCAGGGTCGGGGACAGATACGCAGTATTTT.

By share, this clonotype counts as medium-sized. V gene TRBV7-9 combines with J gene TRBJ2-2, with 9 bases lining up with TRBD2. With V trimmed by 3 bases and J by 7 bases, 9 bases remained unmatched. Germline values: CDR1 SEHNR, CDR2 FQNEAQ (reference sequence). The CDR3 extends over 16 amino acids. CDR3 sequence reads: CASSFPGGRGLGELFF. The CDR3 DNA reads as TGTGCCAGCAGCTTTCCAGGCGGGAGGGGACTCGGGGAGCTGTTTTTT.

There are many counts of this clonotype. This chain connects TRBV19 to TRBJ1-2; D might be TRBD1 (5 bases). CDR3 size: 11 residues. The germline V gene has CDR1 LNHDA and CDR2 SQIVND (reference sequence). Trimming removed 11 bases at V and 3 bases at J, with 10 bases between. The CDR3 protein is CAVTGHYGYTF. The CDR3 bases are TGTGCCGTCACAGGACACTATGGCTACACCTTC.

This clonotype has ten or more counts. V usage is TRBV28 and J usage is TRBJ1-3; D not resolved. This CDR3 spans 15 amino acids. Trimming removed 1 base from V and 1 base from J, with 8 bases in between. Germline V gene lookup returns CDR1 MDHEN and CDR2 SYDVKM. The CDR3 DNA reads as TGTGCCAGCAGTTTATCCCTCTCGTCTGGAAACACCATATATTTT. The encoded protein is CASSLSLSSGNTIYF.

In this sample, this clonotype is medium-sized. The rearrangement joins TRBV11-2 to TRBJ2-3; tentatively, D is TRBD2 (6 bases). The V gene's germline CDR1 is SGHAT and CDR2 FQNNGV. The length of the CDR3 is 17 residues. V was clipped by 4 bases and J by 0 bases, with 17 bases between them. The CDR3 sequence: CASSSTPLASSTDTQYF. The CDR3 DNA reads TGTGCCAGCAGCTCCACGCCCCTAGCGAGTAGCACAGATACGCAGTATTTT.

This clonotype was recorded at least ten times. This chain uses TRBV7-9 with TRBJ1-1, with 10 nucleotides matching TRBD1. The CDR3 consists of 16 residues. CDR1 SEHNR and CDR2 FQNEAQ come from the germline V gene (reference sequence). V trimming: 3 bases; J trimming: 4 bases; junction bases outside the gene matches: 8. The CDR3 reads CASSLKPGQGPTEAFF. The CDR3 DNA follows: TGTGCCAGCAGCTTGAAACCGGGACAGGGGCCCACTGAAGCTTTCTTT.

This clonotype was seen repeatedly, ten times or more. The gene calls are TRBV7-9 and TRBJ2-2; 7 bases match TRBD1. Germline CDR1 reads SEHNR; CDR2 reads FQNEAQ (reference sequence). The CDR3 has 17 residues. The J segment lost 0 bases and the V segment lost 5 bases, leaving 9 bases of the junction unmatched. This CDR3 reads CASSPPSGQSNTGELFF. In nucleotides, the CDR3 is TGTGCCAGCAGCCCTCCATCGGGACAGTCGAACACCGGGGAGCTGTTTTTT.